This entry concerns a single TCR beta chain. This clone's antigen is unknown. Qualities for individual bases were not recorded, and no much larger clone is one base off. Patients were selected for having adequate residual fresh-frozen tumor tissue and more than two years of available survival data. None of the glioblastoma patients carried an isocitrate dehydrogenase mutation, although molecular status otherwise varied. PBMC were collected before vaccination, two weeks after the third vaccination, and at tumor progression if tumor progression occurred. The Qiagen DNeasy Blood extraction Kit was used to extract genomic DNA. V gives up 3 bases and J gives up 4 bases, and the segment between their germline ends measures 7 bases. Including cysteine and phenylalanine, the CDR3 has 13 amino acids. The read is trimmed to its CDR3 DNA, 39 bases read in frame from base 1. In the germline V gene, CDR1 corresponds to SGHTA and CDR2 to FQGTGA.

The sample belongs to a study of glioma-infiltrating T cells after dendritic cell vaccination (dated by TCRdb to about 2016). For the wider study: The cohort comprised around 15 glioblastoma patients from Phase I and II dendritic cell vaccination trials, 9 newly diagnosed and 6 with recurrent disease. Tumor-infiltrating lymphocyte content was quantified and tumor and blood repertoires were compared in dendritic cell-vaccinated glioblastoma patients by deep sequencing of TCR beta CDR3 regions. TCR sequencing metrics, including TIL content and tumor-blood repertoire overlap, were correlated with survival after dendritic cell vaccination. To make the vaccine, monocyte-derived dendritic cells were cultured for less than nine days with IL-4 and GM-CSF and then pulsed overnight with autologous tumor lysate. Each patient got three intradermal injections of the dendritic cell vaccine, spaced at biweekly intervals, in the arm below the axilla. Patients received autologous tumor lysate-pulsed dendritic cell vaccination between about 2002 and 2013.

The immunoSEQ assay amplified TCRB CDR3 regions from roughly 2 micrograms of genomic DNA, or from all available DNA when less than that amount was available. Multiplex PCR used 60 forward primers for TCR V beta segments and 13 reverse primers for J beta segments. Synthetic control templates were spiked into each sample at limiting dilution to estimate reads per starting template. The Illumina HiSeq System generated sequencing reads of 87 bp. The original pipeline was this. To remove PCR and sequencing errors, closely related sequences were merged with a nearest neighbor algorithm. TCR overlap was measured as the percentage of unique tumor TCR beta sequences that were also present in the peripheral blood of the same patient. Imported from immuneACCESS, the table was reduced by TCRdb to in-frame sequences with V and J called. These copies leave out some clones; in studies compared against another copy, an unresolved V gene accounts for under half, and the cause of the remainder is not known. That table furnishes V, J and clone size, whereas the DNA furnished D and trimming. The sample table shows some 38,000 clones, and approximately 84% are seen once. The ten largest make up approximately 7.8% of the sample.

Points the paper makes about the study in general: The TCR overlap response model with three groups was called speculative and said to need prospective validation. The cohort was small and heterogeneous, few patients had complete blood and tumor sets, and even fewer had initial-recurrent tumor pairs. TCR clonality showed no direct relationship with survival, which suggests that a diverse polyclonal response may be important. Longer time to progression and overall survival after dendritic cell vaccination were predicted by higher estimated pretreatment TIL content.

The chain joins TRBV7-3 to TRBJ2-1; a tentative D call is TRBD1 (6 bases match). The sample here was blood, taken before dendritic cell vaccination. The sequence came from a human donor with glioblastoma. The sequence in DNA is TGTGCCAGCAGCTTGGACAGTTACAATGAGCAGTTCTTC. Translation gives CASSLDSYNEQFF.